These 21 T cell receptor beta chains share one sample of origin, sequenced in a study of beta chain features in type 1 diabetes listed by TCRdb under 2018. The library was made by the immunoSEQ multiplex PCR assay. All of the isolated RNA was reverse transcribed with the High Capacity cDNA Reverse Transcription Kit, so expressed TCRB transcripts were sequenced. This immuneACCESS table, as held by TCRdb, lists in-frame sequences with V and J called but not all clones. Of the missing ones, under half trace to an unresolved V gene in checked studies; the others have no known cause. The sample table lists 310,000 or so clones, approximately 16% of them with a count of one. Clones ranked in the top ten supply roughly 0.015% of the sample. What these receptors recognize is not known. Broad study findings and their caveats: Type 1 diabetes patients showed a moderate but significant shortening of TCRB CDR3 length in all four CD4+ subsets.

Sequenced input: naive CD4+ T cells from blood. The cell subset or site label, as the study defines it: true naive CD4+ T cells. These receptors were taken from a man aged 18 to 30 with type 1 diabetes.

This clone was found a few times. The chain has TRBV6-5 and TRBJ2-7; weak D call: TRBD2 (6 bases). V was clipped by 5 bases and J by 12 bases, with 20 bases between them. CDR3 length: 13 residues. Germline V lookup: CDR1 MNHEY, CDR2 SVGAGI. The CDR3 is CASSLDASGTPYF. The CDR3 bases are TGTGCCAGCAGTCTCGACGCATCCGGGACTCCGTACTTC.

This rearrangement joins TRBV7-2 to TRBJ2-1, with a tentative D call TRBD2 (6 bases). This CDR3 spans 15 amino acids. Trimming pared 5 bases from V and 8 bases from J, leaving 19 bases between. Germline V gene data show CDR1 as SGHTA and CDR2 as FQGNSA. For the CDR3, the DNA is TGTGCCAGCAGCCCTGGACTAAATCGAGGTGATGAGCAGTTCTTC. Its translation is CASSPGLNRGDEQFF. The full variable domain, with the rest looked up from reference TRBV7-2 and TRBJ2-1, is GAGVSQSPSNKVTEKGKDVELRCDPISGHTALYWYRQSLGQGLEFLIYFQGNSAPDKSGLPSDRFSAERTGGSVSTLTIQRTQQEDSAVYLCASSPGLNRGDEQFFGPGTRLTVL.

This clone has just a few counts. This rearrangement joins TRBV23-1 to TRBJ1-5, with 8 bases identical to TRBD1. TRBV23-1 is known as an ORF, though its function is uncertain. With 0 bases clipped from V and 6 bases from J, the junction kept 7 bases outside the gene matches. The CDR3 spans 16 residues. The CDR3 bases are TGCGCCAGCAGTCAATCGGGGACAGGTTTCGGTCAGCCCCAGCATTTT. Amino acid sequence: CASSQSGTGFGQPQHF.

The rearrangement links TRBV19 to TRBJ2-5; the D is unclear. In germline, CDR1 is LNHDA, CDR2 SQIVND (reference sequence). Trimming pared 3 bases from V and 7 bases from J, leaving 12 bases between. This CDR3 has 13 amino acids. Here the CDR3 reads CASSIPGVGTQYF. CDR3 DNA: TGTGCCAGTAGTATCCCGGGTGTCGGGACCCAGTACTTC.

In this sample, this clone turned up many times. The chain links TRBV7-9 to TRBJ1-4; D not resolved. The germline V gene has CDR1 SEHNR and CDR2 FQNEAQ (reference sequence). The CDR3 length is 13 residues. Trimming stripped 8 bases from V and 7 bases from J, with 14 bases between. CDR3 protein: CASGEGGGEKLFF. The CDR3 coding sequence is TGTGCCAGCGGGGAGGGCGGAGGTGAAAAACTGTTTTTT.

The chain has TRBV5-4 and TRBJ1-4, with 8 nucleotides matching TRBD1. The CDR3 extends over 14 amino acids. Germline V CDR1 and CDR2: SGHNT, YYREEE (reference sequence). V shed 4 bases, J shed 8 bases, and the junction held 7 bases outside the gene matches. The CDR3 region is CASSHLDRDEKLFF. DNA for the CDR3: TGTGCCAGCAGCCACCTGGACAGGGACGAAAAACTGTTTTTT.

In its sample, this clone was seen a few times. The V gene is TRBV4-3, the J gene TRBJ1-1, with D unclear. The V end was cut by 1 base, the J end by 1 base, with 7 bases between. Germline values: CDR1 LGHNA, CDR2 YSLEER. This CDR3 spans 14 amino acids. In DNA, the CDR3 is TGCGCCAGCAGCCAAGTACTAGGGAACACTGAAGCTTTCTTT. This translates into CASSQVLGNTEAFF.

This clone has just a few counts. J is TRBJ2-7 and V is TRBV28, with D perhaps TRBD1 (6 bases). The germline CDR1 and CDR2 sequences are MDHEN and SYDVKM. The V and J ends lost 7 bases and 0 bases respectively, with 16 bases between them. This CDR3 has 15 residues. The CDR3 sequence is CASIAPTGSSYEQYF. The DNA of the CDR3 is TGTGCCAGCATCGCCCCTACAGGGAGCTCCTACGAGCAGTACTTC.

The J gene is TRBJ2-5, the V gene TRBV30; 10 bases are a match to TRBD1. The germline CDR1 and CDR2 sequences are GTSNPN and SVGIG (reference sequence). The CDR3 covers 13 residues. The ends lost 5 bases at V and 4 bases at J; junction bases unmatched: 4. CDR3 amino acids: CAWQRDRGETQYF. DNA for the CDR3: TGTGCCTGGCAGCGGGACAGGGGAGAGACCCAGTACTTC.

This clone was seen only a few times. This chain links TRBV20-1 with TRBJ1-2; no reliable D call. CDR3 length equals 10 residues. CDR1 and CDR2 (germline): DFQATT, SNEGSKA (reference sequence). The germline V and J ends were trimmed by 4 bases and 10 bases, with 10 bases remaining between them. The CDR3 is CSANHGVYTF. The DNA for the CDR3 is TGCAGTGCTAATCACGGTGTCTACACCTTC.

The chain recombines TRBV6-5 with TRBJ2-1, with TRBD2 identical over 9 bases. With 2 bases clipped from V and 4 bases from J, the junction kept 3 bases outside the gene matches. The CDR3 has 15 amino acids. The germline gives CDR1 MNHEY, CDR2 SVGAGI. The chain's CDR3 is CASSYGLAGYNEQFF. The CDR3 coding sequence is TGTGCCAGCAGTTACGGTCTAGCGGGGTACAATGAGCAGTTCTTC.

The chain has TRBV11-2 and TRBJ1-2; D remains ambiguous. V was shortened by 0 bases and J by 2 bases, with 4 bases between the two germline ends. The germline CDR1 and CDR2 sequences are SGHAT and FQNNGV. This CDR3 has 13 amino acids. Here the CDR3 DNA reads TGTGCCAGCAGCTTAGAGAGAAACTATGGCTACACCTTC. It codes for CASSLERNYGYTF.

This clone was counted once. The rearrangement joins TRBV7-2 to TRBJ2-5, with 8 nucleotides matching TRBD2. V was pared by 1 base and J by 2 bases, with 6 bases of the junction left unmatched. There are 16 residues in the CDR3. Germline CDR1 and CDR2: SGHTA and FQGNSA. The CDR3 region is CASSLVKLAAQETQYF. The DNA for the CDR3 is TGTGCCAGCAGCTTAGTGAAACTAGCGGCACAAGAGACCCAGTACTTC.

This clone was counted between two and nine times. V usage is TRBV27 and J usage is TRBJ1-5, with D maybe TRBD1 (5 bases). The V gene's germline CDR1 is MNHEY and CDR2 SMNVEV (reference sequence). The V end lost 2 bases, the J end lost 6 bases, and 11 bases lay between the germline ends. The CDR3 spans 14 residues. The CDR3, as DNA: TGTGCCAGCAGTTTAAGGTTCGGGGGTCAGCCCCAGCATTTT. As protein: CASSLRFGGQPQHF.

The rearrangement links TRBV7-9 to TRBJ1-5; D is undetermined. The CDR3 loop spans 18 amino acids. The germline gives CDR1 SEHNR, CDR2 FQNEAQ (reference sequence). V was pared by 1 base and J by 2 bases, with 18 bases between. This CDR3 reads CASSLGGLREKGNQPQHF. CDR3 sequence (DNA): TGTGCCAGCAGCTTAGGAGGCTTGCGGGAGAAGGGCAATCAGCCCCAGCATTTT. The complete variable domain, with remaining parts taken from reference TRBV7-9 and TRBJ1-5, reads DTGVSQNPRHKITKRGQNVTFRCDPISEHNRLYWYRQTLGQGPEFLTYFQNEAQLEKSRLLSDRFSAERPKGSFSTLEIQRTEQGDSAMYLCASSLGGLREKGNQPQHFGDGTRLSIL.

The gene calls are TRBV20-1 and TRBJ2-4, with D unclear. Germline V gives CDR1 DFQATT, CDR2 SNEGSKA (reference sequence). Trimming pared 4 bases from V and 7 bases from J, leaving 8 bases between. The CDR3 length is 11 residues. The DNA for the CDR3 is TGCAGTGCTATCCATCCCAACATTCAGTACTTC. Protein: CSAIHPNIQYF.

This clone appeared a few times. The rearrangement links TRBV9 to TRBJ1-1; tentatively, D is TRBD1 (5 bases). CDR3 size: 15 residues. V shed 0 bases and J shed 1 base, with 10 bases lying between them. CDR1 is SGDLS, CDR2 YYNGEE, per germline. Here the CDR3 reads CASSVDGRANTEAFF. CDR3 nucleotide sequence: TGTGCCAGCAGCGTAGATGGCAGGGCGAACACTGAAGCTTTCTTT.

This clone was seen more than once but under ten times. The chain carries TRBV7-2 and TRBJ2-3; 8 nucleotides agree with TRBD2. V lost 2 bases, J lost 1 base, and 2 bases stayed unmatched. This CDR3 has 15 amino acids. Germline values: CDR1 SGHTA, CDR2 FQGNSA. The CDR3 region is CASSLRREGTDTQYF. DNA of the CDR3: TGTGCCAGCAGCTTACGGCGGGAGGGCACAGATACGCAGTATTTT.

This CDR3 reads CASSWTGVPNEKLFF. The DNA for the CDR3 is TGTGCCAGCAGTTGGACAGGGGTCCCTAATGAAAAACTGTTTTTT. The chain is built from TRBV6-5 and TRBJ1-4, with 9 positions matching TRBD1. The germline V gene has CDR1 MNHEY and CDR2 SVGAGI. This CDR3 contains 15 residues. V trimming: 4 bases; J trimming: 3 bases; junction bases outside the gene matches: 3.

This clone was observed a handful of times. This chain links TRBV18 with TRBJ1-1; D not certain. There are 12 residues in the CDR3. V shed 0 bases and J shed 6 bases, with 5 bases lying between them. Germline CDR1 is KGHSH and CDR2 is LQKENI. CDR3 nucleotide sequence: TGTGCCAGCTCACCACCGTTAGCTGAAGCTTTCTTT. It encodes CASSPPLAEAFF. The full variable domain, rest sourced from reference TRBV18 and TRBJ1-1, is NAGVMQNPRHLVRRRGQEARLRCSPMKGHSHVYWYRQLPEEGLKFMVYLQKENIIDESGMPKERFSAEFPKEGPSILRIQQVVRGDSAAYFCASSPPLAEAFFGQGTRLTVV.

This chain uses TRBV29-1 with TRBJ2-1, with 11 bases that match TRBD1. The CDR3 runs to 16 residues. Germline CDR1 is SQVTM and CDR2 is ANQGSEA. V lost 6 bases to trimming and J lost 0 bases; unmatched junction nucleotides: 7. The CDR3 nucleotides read TGCAGCGTGGGGGACAGGGGGGCCAGCTCCTACAATGAGCAGTTCTTC. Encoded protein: CSVGDRGASSYNEQFF.